The 23 T cell receptor beta chains listed next were all sequenced from one sample in a study of graft-versus-host responses after intestinal transplantation. The antigens these receptors bind are not known. Measured with immunoSEQ multiplex PCR; TCRdb has only the in-frame clones, and not every one. The profile shows around 96,000 clones, roughly 92% of them singletons. Sequenced here: unstimulated CD4+ T cells sorted from spleen or lymph node cells, sampled before intestinal transplant. These receptors came from a human donor who received an intestinal transplant.

The gene calls are TRBV5-1 and TRBJ1-3; D gene ambiguous. V lost 4 bases, J lost 1 base, and 12 bases lay in between. CDR3 length: 15 amino acids. Germline values: CDR1 SGHRS, CDR2 YFSETQ. Here the CDR3 reads CASSLGQASGNTIYF. DNA for the CDR3: TGCGCCAGCAGCCTGGGCCAAGCATCTGGAAACACCATATATTTT. Supplemented by reference TRBV5-1 and TRBJ1-3, the full variable domain reads KAGVTQTPRYLIKTRGQQVTLSCSPISGHRSVSWYQQTPGQGLQFLFEYFSETQRNKGNFPGRFSGRQFSNSRSEMNVSTLELGDSALYLCASSLGQASGNTIYFGEGSWLTVV.

This chain joins TRBV19 and TRBJ1-6; 8 nucleotides align to TRBD1. V was clipped by 3 bases and J by 6 bases; unmatched bases: 10. Germline loops: CDR1 LNHDA, CDR2 SQIVND (reference sequence). The CDR3 contains 17 residues. CDR3 amino acids: CASSIFPRQGSNSPLHF. Here the CDR3 DNA reads TGTGCCAGTAGTATTTTTCCCCGACAGGGGAGTAATTCACCCCTCCACTTT.

The chain uses TRBV6-5 and TRBJ1-1; possible D gene TRBD1, 5 bases. The CDR3 contains 13 residues. Trimming took off 6 bases at V and 0 bases at J, with 8 bases between the two ends. Per the germline V gene, CDR1 is MNHEY and CDR2 is SVGAGI. DNA for the CDR3: TGTGCCAGCAGATCGACAGTGAACACTGAAGCTTTCTTT. Translating it yields CASRSTVNTEAFF.

The chain has TRBV7-3 and TRBJ1-2, with D possibly TRBD1 on 5 matching bases. V lost 3 bases and J lost 6, with 11 bases in between. This CDR3 comprises 13 residues. CDR1 is SGHTA and CDR2 is FQGTGA in the germline V gene. The CDR3 sequence is CASSFKQGHGYTF. The CDR3 DNA is TGTGCCAGCAGCTTTAAGCAGGGCCATGGCTACACCTTC. Using reference TRBV7-3 and TRBJ1-2 for the parts outside the CDR3, the full variable domain is GAGVSQTPSNKVTEKGKYVELRCDPISGHTALYWYRQSLGQGPEFLIYFQGTGAADDSGLPNDRFFAVRPEGSVSTLKIQRTERGDSAVYLCASSFKQGHGYTFGSGTRLTVV.

The chain links TRBV2 to TRBJ2-7, with 10 nucleotides matching TRBD1. V shed 6 bases and J 1 base; nucleotides not matched to a gene: 12. The germline V gene has CDR1 SNHLY and CDR2 FYNNEI. CDR3 length: 17 amino acids. The CDR3 region is CASRPGTGVNRSYEQYF. CDR3 DNA sequence: TGTGCCAGCAGGCCCGGGACAGGGGTAAATCGGTCCTACGAGCAGTACTTC.

The chain is built from TRBV18 and TRBJ2-1; D is unclear. CDR3 size: 15 residues. V dropped 3 bases and J dropped 4 bases, with 13 bases sitting between them. Germline CDR1 is KGHSH and CDR2 is LQKENI. The CDR3 loop is CASSPSVSTYNEQFF. CDR3 coding DNA: TGTGCCAGCTCACCCTCGGTGTCTACGTACAATGAGCAGTTCTTC. The full variable domain, completed using reference TRBV18 and TRBJ2-1, is NAGVMQNPRHLVRRRGQEARLRCSPMKGHSHVYWYRQLPEEGLKFMVYLQKENIIDESGMPKERFSAEFPKEGPSILRIQQVVRGDSAAYFCASSPSVSTYNEQFFGPGTRLTVL.

This clone occurred once. This chain connects TRBV11-2 to TRBJ2-3; 10 bases are shared with TRBD2. Per the germline V gene, CDR1 is SGHAT and CDR2 is FQNNGV. The ends lost 4 bases at V and 4 bases at J; junction bases unmatched: 11. This CDR3 is built from 17 residues. The CDR3 nucleotides read TGTGCCAGCAGCTCGAGAGCCGGGACTAGCGTGGCAGATACGCAGTATTTT. Its protein product is CASSSRAGTSVADTQYF. Full variable domain (missing parts from reference TRBV11-2 and TRBJ2-3): EAGVAQSPRYKIIEKRQSVAFWCNPISGHATLYWYQQILGQGPKLLIQFQNNGVVDDSQLPKDRFSAERLKGVDSTLKIQPAKLEDSAVYLCASSSRAGTSVADTQYFGPGTRLTVL.

This clone appeared once. The V and J genes are TRBV20-1 and TRBJ2-5, with D maybe TRBD2 (5 bases). Germline V gene sequence: CDR1 DFQATT, CDR2 SNEGSKA (reference sequence). The length of the CDR3 is 11 residues. Trimming left V 8 bases short and J 3 bases short, with 10 bases between. CDR3 residues: CSPGREETQYF. In DNA, the CDR3 is TGCAGTCCCGGGCGGGAAGAGACCCAGTACTTC.

The chain couples TRBV4-2 to TRBJ1-1; possible D gene TRBD1, 5 bases. The CDR3 runs to 15 residues. The V end lost 1 base, the J end lost 0 bases, and 9 bases lay between the germline ends. Germline CDR1 and CDR2: LGHNA and YNFKEQ. CDR3 coding DNA: TGTGCCAGCAGCCAAGTTGGGGCAATGAACACTGAAGCTTTCTTT. As protein: CASSQVGAMNTEAFF.

As concerns this clone: This sample includes further DNA sequences coding for the same CDR3. The chain uses TRBV5-4 and TRBJ2-1; 11 nucleotides align to TRBD2. CDR1 SGHNT and CDR2 YYREEE come from the germline V gene (reference sequence). The length of the CDR3 is 15 residues. V dropped 2 bases and J dropped 4; count of bases not matched to a gene: 2. The CDR3 spells CASSLGLAGYNEQFF. CDR3 sequence (DNA): TGTGCCAGCAGCTTAGGACTAGCGGGTTACAATGAGCAGTTCTTC.

J is TRBJ1-5 and V is TRBV6-6; D uncertain. Trimming pared 8 bases from V and 0 bases from J, leaving 11 bases between. The CDR3 loop spans 14 amino acids. Germline V CDR1 and CDR2: MNHNY, SVGAGI (reference sequence). The CDR3 loop reads CASEAGYSNQPQHF. The DNA of the CDR3 is TGTGCCAGCGAGGCGGGGTATAGCAATCAGCCCCAGCATTTT.

The chain combines TRBV4-3 with TRBJ2-5; 9 positions agree with TRBD2. Trimming took 3 bases from V and 5 from J; bases not matched to a gene: 10. Germline lookup yields CDR1 LGHNA and CDR2 YSLEER. This CDR3 region has 16 residues. CDR3 in DNA: TGCGCCAGCAGCCACGGGGCGGGGGGGGCCTCCGAGACCCAGTACTTC. The encoded protein is CASSHGAGGASETQYF.

The gene calls are TRBV6-5 and TRBJ1-6; D ambiguous. The germline gives CDR1 MNHEY, CDR2 SVGAGI. Trimming pared 8 bases from V and 8 bases from J, leaving 10 bases between. The CDR3 spans 12 residues. The CDR3 bases are TGTGCCAGCCAACGGGTCCATTCACCCCTCCACTTT. Translation: CASQRVHSPLHF.

V usage is TRBV6-5 and J usage is TRBJ2-5; tentatively, D is TRBD2 (7 bases). V dropped 0 bases and J dropped 5 bases, with 16 bases sitting between them. The CDR3 length is 16 residues. Germline CDR1 is MNHEY and CDR2 is SVGAGI. The CDR3 region is CASSYSRGPAGETQYF. CDR3 DNA: TGTGCCAGCAGTTACTCGCGGGGGCCTGCAGGGGAGACCCAGTACTTC.

This chain links TRBV5-1 with TRBJ1-1, with D maybe TRBD1 (6 bases). The CDR3 covers 14 residues. Germline values: CDR1 SGHRS, CDR2 YFSETQ. V was trimmed by 2 bases and J by 4 bases, leaving 12 bases between them. The DNA of the CDR3 is TGCGCCAGCAGCTTCCACAGGGTAGGCACTGAAGCTTTCTTT. Protein product: CASSFHRVGTEAFF.

The chain uses TRBV30 and TRBJ2-7; TRBD2 is a possible D gene (6 bases). Germline values: CDR1 GTSNPN, CDR2 SVGIG (reference sequence). The CDR3 is 14 amino acids. V was clipped by 8 bases and J by 4 bases, with 21 bases between them. In DNA, the CDR3 is TGTGCCGTATCTTCGCTAGGCGGGATGTACGAGCAGTACTTC. Its protein is CAVSSLGGMYEQYF.

This clone was observed a handful of times. The rearrangement links TRBV2 to TRBJ1-6; no clear D gene. Germline assignment: CDR1 SNHLY and CDR2 FYNNEI. Trimming removed 8 bases from V and 2 bases from J, with 7 bases in between. The CDR3 runs to 13 residues. In nucleotides, the CDR3 is TGTGCCAGCGAGGGTCCCTATAATTCACCCCTCCACTTT. Translation: CASEGPYNSPLHF.

This CDR3 is CASSYFSGTGGYEQYF. The CDR3 DNA reads as TGTGCCAGCAGTTACTTTTCCGGGACAGGGGGCTACGAGCAGTACTTC. The V and J genes are TRBV6-6 and TRBJ2-7, with 11 bases that match TRBD1. The CDR3 has 16 residues. The J segment lost 3 bases and the V segment lost 1 base, leaving 5 bases of the junction unmatched. The germline V gene encodes CDR1 MNHNY and CDR2 SVGAGI (reference sequence).

Written as DNA, the CDR3 is TGTGCCAGCAGCCCGAGACAGGGGGCTCGTAATTCACCCCTCCACTTT. Protein: CASSPRQGARNSPLHF. This chain joins TRBV5-6 and TRBJ1-6; TRBD1 matches 10 bases. Per germline, CDR1 SGHDT and CDR2 YYEEEE. This CDR3 has 16 amino acids. The trim removed 4 bases at V and 6 bases at J, leaving 7 bases unmatched.

The rearrangement uses TRBV19 and TRBJ2-7; a possible D gene is TRBD2 (6 bases). The CDR3 consists of 15 residues. Trimming stripped 6 bases from V and 1 base from J, with 16 bases between. CDR1 LNHDA and CDR2 SQIVND come from the germline V gene (reference sequence). CDR3 sequence (DNA): TGTGCCAGTAGGGGAAGGGCGGGATGGTCCTACGAGCAGTACTTC. It specifies CASRGRAGWSYEQYF.

The chain recombines TRBV5-4 with TRBJ2-7; D is unclear. This CDR3 has 14 residues. The ends were cut back, 0 bases at V and 3 bases at J, with 10 bases in the middle. The germline gives CDR1 SGHNT, CDR2 YYREEE (reference sequence). This chain's CDR3 is CASSLAARSYEQYF. The CDR3 DNA reads TGTGCCAGCAGCTTGGCAGCTAGGAGCTACGAGCAGTACTTC.

This clone was observed a few times. This chain joins TRBV9 and TRBJ1-1; D not certain. Germline loops: CDR1 SGDLS, CDR2 YYNGEE. This CDR3 has 13 amino acids. V lost 0 bases and J 1 base, leaving 4 bases between the germline ends. The CDR3 here is CASSVDRNTEAFF. CDR3 nucleotide sequence: TGTGCCAGCAGCGTAGACAGGAACACTGAAGCTTTCTTT.

The V and J genes are TRBV9 and TRBJ2-2; TRBD2 aligns across 14 bases. The V gene's germline CDR1 is SGDLS and CDR2 YYNGEE. This CDR3 region has 16 residues. The J segment lost 8 bases and the V segment lost 4 bases, leaving 7 bases of the junction unmatched. CDR3 residues: CASSPEGLAGVGELFF. CDR3 in DNA: TGTGCCAGCAGCCCCGAGGGACTAGCGGGAGTGGGGGAGCTGTTTTTT.